Sequencing of this T cell receptor (beta chain) was carried out in a study of PD-1 blockade in classical Hodgkin lymphoma. About the research overall: It was nivolumab at 3 mg/kg, given intravenously every 2 weeks, that patients received.

This clone was seen only a few times. Its antigen is unidentified. Each and every patient relapsed after autologous stem cell transplantation, and patients got differing brentuximab vedotin exposure. Profiled with immunoSEQ multiplex PCR; TCRdb holds only in-frame clones, not every one. This table holds under 30,000 clones, 71% found once. Study results and limitations: Patients who responded completely had about the same baseline diversity as newly diagnosed patients. Relative to healthy donors, newly diagnosed patients reportedly had lower baseline TCR diversity, which was reported as lower still in relapsed/refractory patients. Patients excluded were those beginning nivolumab under 1 year after ASCT.

The CDR3 length is 15 residues. Germline CDR1 and CDR2: LGHNT and FRNRAP. Trimming cost V 3 bases and J 2 bases, with 8 bases left between them. The sequence was obtained from a human donor with classical Hodgkin lymphoma. The J gene is TRBJ2-6, the V gene TRBV12-5; D is undetermined. Here the sequenced sample was peripheral blood mononuclear cells (PBMCs), taken at baseline. In nucleotides, the CDR3 is TGTGCTAGTGGTTTCTCGGGTGCTGGGGCCAACGTCCTGACTTTC. It specifies CASGFSGAGANVLTF.